This passage covers 4 T cell receptor beta chains from one sample sequenced in a study of post-analysis software for immune sequencing data. Overall study findings and caveats: Five TRBV segments, TRBV5-6, TRBV5-1 and TRBV20-1 among them, were found more frequent in patients than controls.

TCR beta libraries were prepared from cDNA with unique molecular identifiers. TCRdb independently ran MiXCR on the PCR reads; one entry per CDR3 protein. The top ten clones hold approximately 4.3% of a sample with roughly 870,000 distinct CDR3 sequences, approximately 50% of them seen once. The antigens for these receptors are not known. The material sequenced was blood. The receptor set was obtained from a girl aged 10 to 17 with multiple sclerosis.

V and J are TRBV20-1 and TRBJ2-5; D not resolved. Trimming shortened V by 5 bases and J by 0 bases, and 4 bases separated the two germline ends. This CDR3 region has 11 residues. Germline loops: CDR1 DFQATT, CDR2 SNEGSKA (reference sequence). The CDR3: CSALYQETQYF. The CDR3 nucleotides are TGCAGTGCTCTGTACCAAGAGACCCAGTACTTC.

This chain links TRBV7-2 with TRBJ1-5; no definite D call. CDR3 size: 12 residues. Germline V gives CDR1 SGHTA, CDR2 FQGNSA. Trimming left V 5 bases short and J 10 bases short, with 12 bases between. The CDR3 coding sequence is TGTGCCAGCAGCCCCGTAGGTCAACCCCAGCATTTT. Its protein product is CASSPVGQPQHF.

On this clonotype: One end of the junction does not line up with germline, which may come from a read error. The chain links TRBV7-9 to TRBJ2-7; no clear D. The germline V gene encodes CDR1 SEHNR and CDR2 FQNEAQ (reference sequence). The CDR3 sequence is 11 residues long. Here the CDR3 reads CASSSRGTRYF. CDR3 nucleotides: TGCGCCAGCAGCTCCCGAGGTACCCGGTACTTC.

The rearrangement uses TRBV12-3 or TRBV12-4 and TRBJ2-1; 8 bases align to TRBD2. TRBJ2-7 matches the DNA end more closely, so the J call is doubtful. This CDR3 has 12 residues. The CDR3 DNA sequence: TGTGCTAGCGGGGATTCCTACAATGAGCAGTACTTC. Translated: CASGDSYNEQYF.